The 21 T cell receptor beta chains given below trace back to one sample, sequenced in a study of T cells after yellow fever vaccination. TCRdb redid the calling of the 5' RACE reads with MiXCR, one entry per CDR3 protein. This table has 150,000 or so distinct CDR3 sequences, 6% to 7.5% appearing once. The sample consisted of CD4+ T cells sorted from PBMCs, taken around 5 days after the first yellow fever vaccination. All receptors come from a man aged 18 to 30 who received the YFV17D yellow fever vaccine.

Points on this clonotype: A clone one base away is much larger, so this may be a read error. This chain uses TRBV7-2 with TRBJ1-1; D remains ambiguous. CDR1 is SGHTA and CDR2 is FQGNSA in the germline V gene. The CDR3 loop spans 13 amino acids. The CDR3 here is CAISSTGFTEAFF. The DNA of the CDR3 is TGTGCCATCAGCTCTACGGGTTTCACTGAAGCTTTCTTT.

This clonotype was picked up many times. The V gene is TRBV4-3, the J gene TRBJ2-3; D unresolved. Germline V CDR1 and CDR2: LGHNA, YSLEER. The V end was cut by 4 bases, the J end by 6 bases, with 17 bases between. This CDR3 region has 15 residues. CDR3 sequence: CASSLSVAPVDTQYF. In DNA form, the CDR3 reads TGCGCCAGCAGCCTTTCAGTCGCTCCGGTGGATACGCAGTATTTT.

This clonotype was seen a handful of times. The chain carries TRBV9 and TRBJ2-1; tentatively, D is TRBD1 (5 bases). Germline CDR1 is SGDLS and CDR2 is YYNGEE. The length of the CDR3 is 13 residues. The V end lost 2 bases, the J end lost 9 bases, and 12 bases lay between the germline ends. CDR3 sequence reads: CASSVQGLSEQFF. CDR3 bases: TGTGCCAGCAGCGTTCAGGGCTTAAGTGAGCAGTTCTTC.

The chain recombines TRBV5-1 with TRBJ1-1, with D possibly being TRBD1 (5 bases). The CDR3 runs to 16 residues. The V end was cut by 2 bases, the J end by 1 base, with 15 bases between. Germline-derived CDR1 and CDR2 are SGHRS and YFSETQ. CDR3 region: CASSLGVGIENTEAFF. The DNA for the CDR3 is TGCGCCAGCAGCTTAGGGGTAGGCATAGAGAACACTGAAGCTTTCTTT.

The chain employs TRBV7-8 and TRBJ1-1; D perhaps matches TRBD1 (5 bases). The V end was cut by 7 bases, the J end by 3 bases, with 12 bases between. Germline V lookup: CDR1 SGHVS, CDR2 FQNEAQ. This CDR3 region has 13 residues. CDR3 residues: CASTNRRDTEAFF. The CDR3 nucleotides read TGTGCCAGCACCAATCGCAGGGACACTGAAGCTTTCTTT.

This clonotype has a count of ten or more. V and J are TRBV2 and TRBJ1-5, with a tentative D call TRBD1 (6 bases). CDR3 length equals 15 residues. The germline gives CDR1 SNHLY, CDR2 FYNNEI. V lost 1 base, J lost 5 bases, and 12 bases lay in between. Here the CDR3 DNA reads TGTGCCAGCAGTGAAGACGAGGGGGGGGATCAGCCCCAGCATTTT. As protein: CASSEDEGGDQPQHF.

The chain combines TRBV20-1 with TRBJ1-5; D remains unclear. This CDR3 comprises 16 residues. Germline assignment: CDR1 DFQATT and CDR2 SNEGSKA (reference sequence). V was pared by 5 bases and J by 0 bases, with 17 bases between. The CDR3 nucleotides read TGCAGTGCTCGTCTACCCAAAACATATAGCAATCAGCCCCAGCATTTT. Its translation is CSARLPKTYSNQPQHF.

This clonotype was found many times. The chain employs TRBV24-1 and TRBJ2-7; D is possibly TRBD1 or TRBD2 (6 bases each). Trimming cost V 6 bases and J 0 bases, with 11 bases left between them. In germline, CDR1 is KGHDR, CDR2 SFDVKD. This CDR3 is 14 amino acids long. The CDR3 sequence: CATSQGRPSYEQYV. DNA of the CDR3: TGTGCCACCAGTCAGGGGAGGCCCTCCTACGAGCAGTACGTC.

Details on this clonotype: With a much larger clone just one base away, this may be a read error. The rearrangement uses TRBV7-9 and TRBJ2-5; D is possibly TRBD2 (5 bases). V was cut by 3 bases and J by 9 bases, with 14 bases left in between. Germline V gives CDR1 SEHNR, CDR2 FQNEAQ (reference sequence). The CDR3 totals 13 residues. CDR3 nucleotides: TGTGCCAGCAGCTTTGGCGGGTCCGGTGCCCAGTACTTC. This gives the protein CASSFGGSGAQYF. The variable domain in full, with the rest retrieved from reference TRBV7-9 and TRBJ2-5, is DTGVSQNPRHKITKRGQNVTFRCDPISEHNRLYWYRQTLGQGPEFLTYFQNEAQLEKSRLLSDRFSAERPKGSFSTLEIQRTEQGDSAMYLCASSFGGSGAQYFGPGTRLLVL.

This clonotype was recorded a few times. The genes are TRBV29-1 and TRBJ1-2; 9 bases align to TRBD1. The V and J ends lost 4 bases and 4 bases, in that order; junction bases with no gene match: 7. This CDR3 is 14 amino acids long. Looked up from germline, CDR1 is SQVTM and CDR2 is ANQGSEA. The CDR3 nucleotides read TGCAGCGTTGGGCGGGACAGGGCGACCTATGGCTACACCTTC. Translated, it gives CSVGRDRATYGYTF.

As for this clonotype: A much larger clone sits a single nucleotide away, making a read error possible. J is TRBJ1-4 and V is TRBV4-2; D is unclear. Germline-derived CDR1 and CDR2 are LGHNA and YNFKEQ. V lost 0 bases to trimming and J lost 10 bases, with 9 bases between them. The CDR3 loop spans 13 amino acids. CDR3 loop: CASSQDFGVKLFF. CDR3 DNA: TGTGCCAGCAGCCAAGATTTTGGGGTAAAACTGTTTTTT.

This clonotype was found many times. CDR3 protein: CASSLILGNTEAFF. The DNA for the CDR3 is TGTGCCAGCAGCTTAATATTAGGGAACACTGAAGCTTTCTTT. The chain links TRBV7-8 to TRBJ1-1; D is unresolved. CDR1 is SGHVS, CDR2 FQNEAQ, per germline. CDR3 length: 14 amino acids. V lost 2 bases, J lost 1 base, and 8 bases lay in between.

Ten or more counts support this clonotype. The J gene is TRBJ2-7, the V gene TRBV29-1; a possible D gene is TRBD1 (5 bases). The CDR3 has 11 amino acids. In germline, CDR1 is SQVTM, CDR2 ANQGSEA. Trimming cost V 6 bases and J 4 bases, with 10 bases left between them. The CDR3, as DNA: TGCAGCGTGACAGAATTTTACGAGCAGTACTTC. Translating gives CSVTEFYEQYF.

This clonotype was detected ten times or more. The chain employs TRBV7-9 and TRBJ2-5, with D hard to call. The CDR3 runs 12 residues. Germline V gene lookup returns CDR1 SEHNR and CDR2 FQNEAQ (reference sequence). Trimming cost V 3 bases and J 5 bases, with 7 bases left between them. The CDR3 sequence is CASSFYGETQYF. In DNA form, the CDR3 reads TGTGCCAGCAGCTTCTACGGGGAGACCCAGTACTTC.

This chain connects TRBV11-2 to TRBJ2-1, with 7 bases identical to TRBD2. The CDR3 spans 15 residues. The ends lost 5 bases at V and 0 bases at J; junction bases unmatched: 4. From germline, CDR1 is SGHAT and CDR2 FQNNGV. This CDR3 is CASSRAGSSYNEQFF. In DNA, the CDR3 is TGTGCCAGCAGCAGAGCGGGGAGCTCCTACAATGAGCAGTTCTTC. Full variable domain (rest looked up from reference TRBV11-2 and TRBJ2-1): EAGVAQSPRYKIIEKRQSVAFWCNPISGHATLYWYQQILGQGPKLLIQFQNNGVVDDSQLPKDRFSAERLKGVDSTLKIQPAKLEDSAVYLCASSRAGSSYNEQFFGPGTRLTVL.

This clonotype was found many times. The CDR3 DNA follows: TGTGCCAGCAGTTACCGACCCGTAATGAATAATTCACCCCTCCACTTT. Translation gives CASSYRPVMNNSPLHF. The chain carries TRBV6-5 and TRBJ1-6; unclear D gene. There are 16 residues in the CDR3. Trimming removed 2 bases from V and 5 bases from J, with 13 bases in between. Germline assignment: CDR1 MNHEY and CDR2 SVGAGI.

In its sample, this clonotype was seen many times. The chain uses TRBV12-3 or TRBV12-4 and TRBJ2-2; possible D gene TRBD1, 6 bases. CDR3 length: 12 residues. The CDR3: CGVQGITGELFF. In DNA, the CDR3 is TGTGGGGTCCAGGGGATTACCGGGGAGCTGTTTTTT.

The DNA for the CDR3 is TGTGCCTGGGGCGAGGGCTCTGGGGCCAACGTCCTGACTTTC. Its protein product is CAWGEGSGANVLTF. This chain uses TRBV30 with TRBJ2-6; D might be TRBD2 (5 bases). The CDR3 is made up of 14 amino acids. V was clipped by 5 bases and J by 0 bases, with 8 bases between them. Germline CDR1 reads GTSNPN; CDR2 reads SVGIG (reference sequence).

This clonotype was detected ten times or more. This sequence joins TRBV12-3 or TRBV12-4 and TRBJ2-5; unclear D gene. This CDR3 has 14 residues. The V gene lost 7 bases and the J gene lost 6 bases, with 18 bases spanning the gap. The CDR3 loop reads CASTLGSGLKTQYF. In nucleotides, the CDR3 is TGTGCCAGCACCCTTGGATCGGGCTTAAAGACCCAGTACTTC.

This clonotype was seen more than once but under ten times. This sequence joins TRBV9 and TRBJ2-1; no definite D call. V was shortened by 1 base and J by 2 bases, with 13 bases between the two germline ends. This CDR3 has 16 residues. Germline-derived CDR1 and CDR2 are SGDLS and YYNGEE. In DNA form, the CDR3 reads TGTGCCAGCAGCGTACGAACGGCTGCCCCCTACAATGAGCAGTTCTTC. Translated, it gives CASSVRTAAPYNEQFF.

The chain has TRBV23-1 and TRBJ2-3; D is perhaps TRBD1 (5 bases). TRBV23-1 is placed among ORFs of uncertain function. This CDR3 is 22 amino acids long. V was shortened by 3 bases and J by 1 base, with 32 bases between the two germline ends. CDR3 nucleotides: TGCGCCAGCAGTCATCGTGGGATCGACAGAGCCGATTTATTTCAAGGCACAGATACGCAGTATTTT. It encodes CASSHRGIDRADLFQGTDTQYF.